These 27 T cell receptor beta chains share one sample of origin, sequenced in a study of T cells in localized non-small cell lung cancer. The method was immunoSEQ multiplex PCR; TCRdb's version includes in-frame clones alone and lacks a portion of them. The table lists tens of thousands of clones, over 80% of them singletons, with about 20% in the top ten. Source: peripheral blood, taken before any cancer treatment. These receptors came from a female donor of 60 years or more with stage II squamous cell lung carcinoma.

CDR3: CASSIAGDYNEQFF. The CDR3 nucleotides are TGTGCCAGTAGTATAGCGGGGGATTACAATGAGCAGTTCTTC. V usage is TRBV19 and J usage is TRBJ2-1, with a possible D match to TRBD2 (6 bases). The CDR3 extends over 14 amino acids. V lost 1 base to trimming and J lost 4 bases, with 8 bases between them. The germline gives CDR1 LNHDA, CDR2 SQIVND (reference sequence).

V gene TRBV15 combines with J gene TRBJ1-2, with no clear D. V was trimmed by 5 bases and J by 6 bases, leaving 10 bases between them. This CDR3 comprises 12 residues. Germline assignment: CDR1 LNHNV and CDR2 YYDKDF (reference sequence). CDR3 DNA sequence: TGTGCCACCAGCGACCTTGTTAATGGCTACACCTTC. Its translation: CATSDLVNGYTF. The full variable domain, in which reference TRBV15 and TRBJ1-2 provide the parts outside the CDR3, is DAMVIQNPRYQVTQFGKPVTLSCSQTLNHNVMYWYQQKSSQAPKLLFHYYDKDFNNEADTPDNFQSRRPNTSFCFLDIRSPGLGDTAMYLCATSDLVNGYTFGSGTRLTVV.

A single count supports this clone. The rearrangement links TRBV5-6 to TRBJ1-6; 8 bases fit TRBD1. The CDR3 is 15 residues long. CDR1 is SGHDT, CDR2 YYEEEE, per germline. V shed 0 bases, J shed 7 bases, and the junction held 3 bases outside the gene matches. The CDR3 spells CASSLEPGGNSPLHF. The CDR3 DNA is TGTGCCAGCAGCTTGGAACCAGGGGGCAATTCACCCCTCCACTTT.

The chain joins TRBV2 to TRBJ2-2; 7 bases agree with TRBD1. The CDR3 totals 14 residues. V lost 6 bases and J lost 6; bases outside the gene matches: 7. Per the germline V gene, CDR1 is SNHLY and CDR2 is FYNNEI. The CDR3: CASRETGSPGELFF. In DNA form, the CDR3 reads TGTGCCAGCAGGGAGACAGGGAGCCCCGGGGAGCTGTTTTTT.

This chain joins TRBV19 and TRBJ1-1; D may be TRBD1 (5 bases). Trimming left V 0 bases short and J 3 bases short, with 11 bases between. The length of the CDR3 is 15 residues. Germline assignment: CDR1 LNHDA and CDR2 SQIVND (reference sequence). The chain's CDR3 is CASSIEGGMYTEAFF. The CDR3 region has the DNA TGTGCCAGTAGTATAGAGGGGGGGATGTACACTGAAGCTTTCTTT.

V is TRBV29-1 and J is TRBJ1-2; D is unclear. The germline gives CDR1 SQVTM, CDR2 ANQGSEA. The V end was cut by 4 bases, the J end by 5 bases, with 14 bases between. This CDR3 spans 13 amino acids. CDR3 in amino acids: CSVGRGREYGYTF. The CDR3 nucleotides read TGCAGCGTTGGACGTGGACGGGAGTATGGCTACACCTTC. The full variable domain, in which reference TRBV29-1 and TRBJ1-2 provide the parts outside the CDR3, is SAVISQKPSRDICQRGTSLTIQCQVDSQVTMMFWYRQQPGQSLTLIATANQGSEATYESGFVIDKFPISRPNLTFSTLTVSNMSPEDSSIYLCSVGRGREYGYTFGSGTRLTVV.

This chain joins TRBV21-1 and TRBJ1-5; the table assigns TRBD1, which was not confirmed against the DNA. TRBV21-1 is termed a pseudogene. The CDR3 has 18 amino acids. CDR3 in amino acids: CASSTSGQGPRGNQPQHF. CDR3 DNA: TGTGCCAGCAGCACCTCAGGACAGGGACCGAGGGGCAATCAGCCCCAGCATTTT.

This clone was counted a single time. V usage is TRBV25-1 and J usage is TRBJ1-1, with TRBD1 identical over 10 bases. The length of the CDR3 is 14 residues. With 3 bases clipped from V and 7 bases from J, the junction kept 5 bases outside the gene matches. Looked up from germline, CDR1 is MGHDK and CDR2 is SYGVNS. CDR3 coding DNA: TGTGCCAGCAGTGAGACAGGGGGCTGGGGTGAAGCTTTCTTT. Its protein product is CASSETGGWGEAFF.

The chain links TRBV7-3 to TRBJ1-1, with D uncertain. Trimming pared 2 bases from V and 1 base from J, leaving 8 bases between. This CDR3 has 14 residues. The germline V gene has CDR1 SGHTA and CDR2 FQGTGA. DNA for the CDR3: TGTGCCAGCAGCTTAGAAACCCAGAACACTGAAGCTTTCTTT. It encodes CASSLETQNTEAFF.

The chain links TRBV5-1 to TRBJ1-6; D not certain. Germline lookup yields CDR1 SGHRS and CDR2 YFSETQ. V shed 4 bases and J shed 1 base, with 9 bases lying between them. This CDR3 has 15 residues. The DNA for the CDR3 is TGCGCCAGCAGCCAGACTGAGTCCTATAATTCACCCCTCCACTTT. Translating it yields CASSQTESYNSPLHF.

The chain employs TRBV5-1 and TRBJ2-1; D gene unclear. CDR3 size: 15 residues. Trimming shortened V by 4 bases and J by 4 bases, and 15 bases separated the two germline ends. Germline CDR1 SGHRS, CDR2 YFSETQ. CDR3 sequence (DNA): TGCGCCAGCAGCAGAGACTCGACGTCGTACAATGAGCAGTTCTTC. This encodes CASSRDSTSYNEQFF.

This chain connects TRBV27 to TRBJ2-7; 8 nucleotides agree with TRBD1. Germline loops: CDR1 MNHEY, CDR2 SMNVEV (reference sequence). With V trimmed by 2 bases and J by 4 bases, 7 bases remained unmatched. There are 15 residues in the CDR3. The CDR3 reads CASSLKLQGVYEQYF. In nucleotides, the CDR3 is TGTGCCAGCAGTTTAAAGTTACAGGGGGTATACGAGCAGTACTTC.

The V call is TRBV7-3, the J call TRBJ1-1; 9 positions match TRBD1. The V gene end was trimmed by 4 bases and the J gene end by 6 bases; junction bases not matched to a gene: 21. The germline gives CDR1 SGHTA, CDR2 FQGTGA. This CDR3 has 19 residues. DNA of the CDR3: TGTGCCAGCAGCTCCGGGACAGGGTTTTACGGGGACCGTGGGGCTGAAGCTTTCTTT. Its translation is CASSSGTGFYGDRGAEAFF.

The table lists this clone with a count of one. V usage is TRBV13 and J usage is TRBJ2-7, with D maybe TRBD1 (5 bases). CDR3 length equals 13 residues. CDR1 and CDR2 from the germline V gene are PRHDT and FYEKMQ (reference sequence). V was pared by 3 bases and J by 1 base, with 7 bases between. DNA of the CDR3: TGTGCCAGCAGCTTCGGACATTCCTACGAGCAGTACTTC. It yields the protein CASSFGHSYEQYF.

J is TRBJ2-4 and V is TRBV11-2; D remains unclear. Per the germline V gene, CDR1 is SGHAT and CDR2 is FQNNGV. The length of the CDR3 is 16 residues. The V gene lost 5 bases and the J gene lost 1 base, with 15 bases spanning the gap. This chain's CDR3 is CASSPEAVWAKNIQYF. The CDR3 DNA sequence: TGTGCCAGCAGCCCAGAAGCCGTTTGGGCCAAAAACATTCAGTACTTC.

This clone was detected only a few times. The J gene is TRBJ2-1, the V gene TRBV10-3, with TRBD2 as a possible D gene (5 bases). Between the trimmed V and J ends, which lost 8 bases and 6 bases, there was a span of 14 bases. The CDR3 spans 13 residues. Germline V gives CDR1 ENHRY, CDR2 SYGVKD. CDR3 nucleotides: TGTGCCATCGCGGGCCGGCAGAGCAATGAGCAGTTCTTC. The encoded protein is CAIAGRQSNEQFF.

This clone is a singleton in its sample. The chain has TRBV5-1 and TRBJ2-3; 12 bases match TRBD2. CDR1 and CDR2 from the germline V gene are SGHRS and YFSETQ. The CDR3 sequence is 15 residues long. J gave up 6 bases and V 9 bases, and 11 bases lay outside the gene matches. The CDR3: CATAPSGGAADTQYF. As DNA, the CDR3 is TGCGCCACCGCCCCTAGCGGGGGGGCGGCGGATACGCAGTATTTT.

Points on this clone: An end of the junction does not agree with germline; a read error may underlie this. This sequence joins TRBV7-3 and TRBJ1-4, with D perhaps matching TRBD1 (5 bases). CDR1 is SGHTA and CDR2 is FQGTGA in the germline V gene. The CDR3 is 12 amino acids. The CDR3, as DNA: TGTGCCAGCAGCTCAGGGACGCAGGAAACTGTTTTT. Translating gives CASSSGTQETVF.

The J gene is TRBJ2-7, the V gene TRBV6-1; D unresolved. Germline CDR1 and CDR2: MNHNS and SASEGT. The CDR3 totals 16 residues. V was trimmed by 1 base and J by 2 bases, leaving 15 bases between them. The CDR3 DNA is TGTGCCAGCAGTGAAGGTCGGCAGGTTTACCCCTACGAGCAGTACTTC. Protein: CASSEGRQVYPYEQYF.

This clone is a singleton in its sample. The chain joins TRBV10-2 to TRBJ2-4; D is tentatively TRBD1 or TRBD2 (5 bases each). The CDR3 has 15 residues. Germline V gene data show CDR1 as WSHSY and CDR2 as SAAADI. The V gene lost 4 bases and the J gene lost 0 bases, with 10 bases spanning the gap. The CDR3 DNA reads TGCGCCAGCAGTGGGGGGAGAGAAGCCAAAAACATTCAGTACTTC. The encoded protein is CASSGGREAKNIQYF.

The chain has TRBV7-6 and TRBJ1-6; 8 bases match TRBD1. This CDR3 is 14 amino acids long. Germline loops: CDR1 SGHVS, CDR2 FNYEAQ. V was pared by 5 bases and J by 11 bases, with 8 bases of the junction left unmatched. DNA of the CDR3: TGTGCCAGCAGCCAGACAGGGGTGAATCCACCCCTCCACTTT. Translation: CASSQTGVNPPLHF.

DNA of the CDR3: TGTGCCAGCAGCCAAGATCTTGCGGAGGCAGGGGGTACCTCCTATAATTCACCCCTCCACTTT. Protein: CASSQDLAEAGGTSYNSPLHF. The chain employs TRBV4-2 and TRBJ1-6, with 7 nucleotides matching TRBD1. V lost 0 bases, J lost 0 bases, and 14 bases stayed unmatched. This CDR3 contains 21 residues. Germline V gene sequence: CDR1 LGHNA, CDR2 YNFKEQ.

The chain uses TRBV5-1 and TRBJ1-2; D possibly corresponds to TRBD1 (5 bases). The germline V gene has CDR1 SGHRS and CDR2 YFSETQ. Trimming cost V 0 bases and J 5 bases, with 11 bases left between them. The CDR3 totals 14 residues. The CDR3 DNA is TGCGCCAGCAGCTTGGCCGCGACAGCATATGGCTACACCTTC. It yields the protein CASSLAATAYGYTF. Variable domain in full (rest from reference TRBV5-1 and TRBJ1-2): KAGVTQTPRYLIKTRGQQVTLSCSPISGHRSVSWYQQTPGQGLQFLFEYFSETQRNKGNFPGRFSGRQFSNSRSEMNVSTLELGDSALYLCASSLAATAYGYTFGSGTRLTVV.

This clone was seen a handful of times. The chain couples TRBV5-6 to TRBJ1-5; D is unresolved. Germline-derived CDR1 and CDR2 are SGHDT and YYEEEE. Trimming took off 4 bases at V and 7 bases at J, with 15 bases between the two ends. The CDR3 runs to 14 residues. The CDR3 here is CASSPGRRGQPQHF. Written as DNA, the CDR3 is TGTGCCAGCAGCCCGGGCAGGCGTGGGCAGCCCCAGCATTTT.

The V gene is TRBV6-1, the J gene TRBJ2-6; possibly TRBD2 for D (6 bases). Trimming took 4 bases from V and 1 from J, leaving 17 bases between them. The CDR3 runs to 18 residues. The V gene's germline CDR1 is MNHNS and CDR2 SASEGT. In nucleotides, the CDR3 is TGTGCCAGCAGTGGGGCCCGGGCAGGGAGGTCTGGGGCCAACGTCCTGACTTTC. Protein sequence: CASSGARAGRSGANVLTF.

This clone was observed a few times. This chain uses TRBV6-5 with TRBJ1-5; the match to TRBD1 covers 8 bases. Trimming removed 6 bases from V and 1 base from J; junction bases left unmatched: 5. This CDR3 is 15 amino acids long. CDR1 and CDR2 (germline): MNHEY, SVGAGI. The CDR3 loop reads CASRIQGGSNQPQHF. CDR3 nucleotides: TGTGCCAGCAGGATACAGGGGGGCAGCAATCAGCCCCAGCATTTT.

This CDR3 reads CASSRRGAGDTQYF. CDR3 in DNA: TGTGCCAGCTCACGACGAGGGGCTGGAGATACGCAGTATTTT. This rearrangement joins TRBV18 to TRBJ2-3; D is possibly TRBD1 or TRBD2 (5 bases each). Germline CDR1 KGHSH, CDR2 LQKENI. This CDR3 region has 14 residues. Trimming stripped 4 bases from V and 5 bases from J, with 13 bases between.